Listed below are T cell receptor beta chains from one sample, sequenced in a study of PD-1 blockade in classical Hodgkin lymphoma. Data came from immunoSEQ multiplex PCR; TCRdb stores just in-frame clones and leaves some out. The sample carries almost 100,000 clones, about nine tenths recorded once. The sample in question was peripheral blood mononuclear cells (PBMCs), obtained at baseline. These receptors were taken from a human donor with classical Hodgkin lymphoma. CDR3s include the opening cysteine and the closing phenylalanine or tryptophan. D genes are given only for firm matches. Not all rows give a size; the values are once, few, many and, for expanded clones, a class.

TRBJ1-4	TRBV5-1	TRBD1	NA	TGCGCCAGCAGTAGAACAGACAGGGATAATGAAAAACTGTTTTTT	CASSRTDRDNEKLFF
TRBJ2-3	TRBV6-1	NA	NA	TGTGCCAGCAATTTTGACAGGAGCACAGATACGCAGTATTTT	CASNFDRSTDTQYF
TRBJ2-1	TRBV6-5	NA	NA	TGTGCCAGCAGTACGGATCTAGCGATTAATGAGCAGTTCTTC	CASSTDLAINEQFF
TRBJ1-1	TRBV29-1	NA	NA	TGCAGCGTTGAAGTTCGATCAGGCGGGGCTGAAGCTTTCTTT	CSVEVRSGGAEAFF
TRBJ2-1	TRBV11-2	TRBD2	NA	TGTGCCAGCAGCTCTTTAGCGGGAGGTGCCTACAATGAGCAGTTCTTC	CASSSLAGGAYNEQFF
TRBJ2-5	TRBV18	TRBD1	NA	TGTGCCAGCTCACTCGGACAGGGGGCCGAGACCCAGTACTTC	CASSLGQGAETQYF
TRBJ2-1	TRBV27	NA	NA	TGTGCCAGCAGTGGCCGCGGGAACGGATACAATGAGCAGTTCTTC	CASSGRGNGYNEQFF
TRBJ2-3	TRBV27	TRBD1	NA	TGTGCCAGCAGTTTATTTGCGGGACAGGGGGCGACAGATACGCAGTATTTT	CASSLFAGQGATDTQYF
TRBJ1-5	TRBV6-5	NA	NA	TGTGCCAGCAGCATTAGTGGGGGGAGTAATCAGCCCCAGCATTTT	CASSISGGSNQPQHF
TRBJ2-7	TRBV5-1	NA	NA	TGCGCCAGCAGCTTGGAGGGGGGAAGATCCTACGAGCAGTACTTC	CASSLEGGRSYEQYF
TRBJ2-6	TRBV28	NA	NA	TGTGCCAGCAGTTTAACGGGGCTGGCCAACGTCCTGACTTTC	CASSLTGLANVLTF
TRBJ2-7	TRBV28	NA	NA	TGTGCCAGCACTCCCTCAAGGACCCCCTACGAGCAGTACTTC	CASTPSRTPYEQYF
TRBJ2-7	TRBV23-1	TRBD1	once	TGCGCCAGCAGTCATGTGGGACAGGGTTTGTTCTACGAGCAGTACTTC	CASSHVGQGLFYEQYF
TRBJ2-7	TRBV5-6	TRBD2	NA	TGTGCCAGCAGTTTCGGACTAGCCGCTTCCTACGAGCAGTACTTC	CASSFGLAASYEQYF
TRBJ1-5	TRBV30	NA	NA	TGTGCCTGGAGTGCGGACAGATATCAGCCCCAGCATTTT	CAWSADRYQPQHF
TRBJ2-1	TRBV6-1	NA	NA	TGTGCCATCTATGGACTAATAAATGAGCAGTTCTTC	CAIYGLINEQFF
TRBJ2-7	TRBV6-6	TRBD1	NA	TGTGCCAGCAGTCTCTGGGACAGGGGGCGTGAGCAGTACTTC	CASSLWDRGREQYF
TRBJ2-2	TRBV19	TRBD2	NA	TGTGCCAGCGGGGAAAGCGGGGGATTCACCGGGGAGCTGTTTTTT	CASGESGGFTGELFF
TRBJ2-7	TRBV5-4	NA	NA	TGTGCCAGCAGCAGGGGACCGACGTTGGGGGAGCAGTACTTC	CASSRGPTLGEQYF
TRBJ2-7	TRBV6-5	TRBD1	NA	TGTGCCAGCAACCCCCGGGACAGGGGCTACGAGCAGTACTTC	CASNPRDRGYEQYF
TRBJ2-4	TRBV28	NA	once	TGTGCCAGCAGACCGCCGGGAAAAAACATTCAGTACTTC	CASRPPGKNIQYF
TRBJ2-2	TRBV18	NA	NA	TGTGCCAGCTCACCACCGAACACCGGGGAGCTGTTTTTT	CASSPPNTGELFF
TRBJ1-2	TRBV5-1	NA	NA	TGCGCCAGCAGCTTGCGTGGGCACTATGGCTACACCTTC	CASSLRGHYGYTF
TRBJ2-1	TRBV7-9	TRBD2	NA	TGTGCCAGCGGTTTTAGTTTCCCTGGCGGGAGATCCTACAATGAGCAGTTCTTC	CASGFSFPGGRSYNEQFF
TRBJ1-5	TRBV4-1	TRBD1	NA	TGCGCCAGCAGCCAAGATTTACAGGGGTGGATGGCCCAGCATTTT	CASSQDLQGWMAQHF
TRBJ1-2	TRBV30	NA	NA	TGTGCCTGGAGTCTGGGCGAGGGGACCCATGGCTACACCTTC	CAWSLGEGTHGYTF
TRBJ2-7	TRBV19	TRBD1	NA	TGTGCCAGTAGTATCCCCGGACAGGGTTACGAGCAGTACTTC	CASSIPGQGYEQYF
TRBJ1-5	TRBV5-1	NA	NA	TGCGCCAGCAGCCCCGGCACAGAGAATAGCAATCAGCCCCAGCATTTT	CASSPGTENSNQPQHF
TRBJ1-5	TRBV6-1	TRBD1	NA	TGTGCCAGCAGTGGACAGGGCGGTCAGCCCCAGCATTTT	CASSGQGGQPQHF
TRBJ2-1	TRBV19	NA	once	TGTGCCAGTAGTATCGGCGTACTCAGCTCCTACAATGAGCAGTTCTTC	CASSIGVLSSYNEQFF
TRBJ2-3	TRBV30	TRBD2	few	TGTGCCTGGAGTGTAGGACGGGGGGACGCAGATACGCAGTATTTT	CAWSVGRGDADTQYF
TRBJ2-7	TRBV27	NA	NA	TGTGCCAGCAGTTTATCCCGGACAGCCTACGAGCAGTACTTC	CASSLSRTAYEQYF